These 27 T cell receptor beta chains came from one sample sequenced in a study of metastatic and nonmetastatic thyroid tumors. TCRdb reprocessed the PCR reads via MiXCR. The sample has roughly 23,000 clones; about 17% are singletons. Treatment of any kind had been given to no patient before thyroid surgery. Source material: adjacent normal tissue. The receptors originated from a male donor with papillary thyroid cancer or a benign thyroid nodule (not recorded which). Some clones in this sample may be carry-over from other donors' samples.

This clone was detected many times. This chain uses TRBV5-6 with TRBJ1-1; 9 nucleotides match TRBD1. Germline-derived CDR1 and CDR2 are SGHDT and YYEEEE. The ends lost 3 bases at V and 1 base at J; junction bases unmatched: 1. The CDR3 extends over 14 amino acids. CDR3: CASSWTGENTEAFF. The CDR3 coding sequence is TGTGCCAGCAGCTGGACAGGGGAGAACACTGAAGCTTTCTTT.

This clone has only a few counts. One end of the junction is discordant with germline, which a read error may explain. CDR3 loop: CATGKQETQYF. Here the CDR3 DNA reads TGTGCCACGGGAAAGCAAGAGACACAGTACTTC. V and J are TRBV7-8 and TRBJ2-5; tentatively, D is TRBD2 (5 bases). The CDR3 has 11 residues. Germline CDR1 reads SGHVS; CDR2 reads FQNEAQ.

In this sample, this clone turned up many times. The chain joins TRBV5-6 to TRBJ1-2, with a tentative D call TRBD1 (6 bases). This CDR3 spans 14 amino acids. V was cut by 3 bases and J by 1 base, with 10 bases left in between. Looked up from germline, CDR1 is SGHDT and CDR2 is YYEEEE. The CDR3 loop reads CASSYQGLNYGYTF. The CDR3 DNA reads as TGTGCCAGCAGCTACCAGGGGCTTAACTATGGCTACACCTTC.

In this sample, this clone turned up many times. The CDR3 spells CATSRDRAEGLSSYNEQFF. CDR3 nucleotides: TGTGCCACCAGCAGAGACAGGGCGGAAGGTCTTAGCTCCTACAATGAGCAGTTCTTC. The rearrangement joins TRBV15 to TRBJ2-1; tentative D call: TRBD1 (5 bases). Deletions cut 0 bases from V and 0 bases from J, with 18 bases between. CDR1 and CDR2 from the germline V gene are LNHNV and YYDKDF (reference sequence). The CDR3 contains 19 residues.

This clone was counted only a few times. Compared with germline, one end of the junction differs, possibly owing to a read error. The chain is built from TRBV12-3 or TRBV12-4 and TRBJ2-3, with 7 bases that match TRBD2. The CDR3 loop spans 13 amino acids. The CDR3 spells CASRGLGTYTQYF. The CDR3 coding sequence is TGTGCCAGCAGAGGACTAGGCACATATACTCAGTATTTT.

In its sample, this clone was seen many times. The chain uses TRBV9 and TRBJ1-1, with a possible D match to TRBD1 (5 bases). The germline V gene encodes CDR1 SGDLS and CDR2 YYNGEE. There are 15 residues in the CDR3. Trimming cost V 2 bases and J 1 base, with 12 bases left between them. The CDR3 DNA reads as TGTGCCAGCAGCGTGGAGGGAAGGGGGAACACTGAAGCTTTCTTT. Its translation is CASSVEGRGNTEAFF.

The chain couples TRBV20-1 to TRBJ2-1, with no clear D. V lost 5 bases and J 9 bases, leaving 8 bases between the germline ends. CDR3 length: 10 residues. Germline assignment: CDR1 DFQATT and CDR2 SNEGSKA (reference sequence). CDR3: CSAGVVEQFF. The DNA for the CDR3 is TGCAGTGCTGGGGTGGTTGAGCAGTTCTTC.

This clone was detected many times. The chain is built from TRBV30 and TRBJ1-1, with 9 bases lining up with TRBD1. This CDR3 is built from 15 residues. V was clipped by 3 bases and J by 3 bases; unmatched bases: 8. The V gene's germline CDR1 is GTSNPN and CDR2 SVGIG (reference sequence). CDR3 region: CAWRIGTGLYTEAFF. Here the CDR3 DNA reads TGTGCCTGGAGGATCGGGACAGGGTTGTACACTGAAGCTTTCTTT.

The gene calls are TRBV7-6 and TRBJ2-5; D is tentatively TRBD1 or TRBD2 (5 bases each). This CDR3 is 13 amino acids long. V was trimmed by 5 bases and J by 12 bases, leaving 19 bases between them. CDR1 and CDR2 (germline): SGHVS, FNYEAQ. CDR3 bases: TGTGCCAGCAGCCCGACGGGACCAGAGAACAAGTACTTC. This gives the protein CASSPTGPENKYF.

On this clone: This may be a read error: a much more frequent sequence differs by one nucleotide. The rearrangement uses TRBV11-1 and TRBJ2-1; 13 bases line up with TRBD2. The CDR3 is 16 residues long. The germline V gene has CDR1 SGHAT and CDR2 FQDESV (reference sequence). The CDR3 is CASRQGLAGIRGEQFF. For the CDR3, the DNA is TGTGCCAGCAGGCAGGGACTAGCGGGGATCCGGGGTGAGCAGTTCTTT.

By proportion, this clone is medium-sized. The chain has TRBV6-2 or TRBV6-3 and TRBJ1-2, with 7 bases aligning to TRBD1. The CDR3 runs to 15 residues. The V gene's germline CDR1 is MNHEY and CDR2 SVGEGT. V shed 6 bases and J 5 bases; nucleotides not matched to a gene: 12. CDR3 loop: CASRGGPSFRYGYTF. The CDR3, as DNA: TGTGCCAGCAGAGGGGGCCCTTCCTTTCGATATGGCTACACCTTC.

This chain connects TRBV13 to TRBJ2-7; 9 bases are shared with TRBD1. The V segment lost 5 bases and the J segment 0 bases; nucleotides outside the gene matches: 11. The CDR3 has 17 amino acids. Germline lookup yields CDR1 PRHDT and CDR2 FYEKMQ (reference sequence). CDR3 DNA sequence: TGTGCCAGCAGCACCAAAGGGGGGGACAGGGCCTCCTACGAGCAGTACTTC. Translation gives CASSTKGGDRASYEQYF.

This clone occurred a few times. The chain has TRBV27 and TRBJ1-2; possible D gene TRBD1, 5 bases. The CDR3 totals 12 residues. V lost 5 bases, J lost 7 bases, and 11 bases lay in between. Germline CDR1 MNHEY, CDR2 SMNVEV (reference sequence). CDR3 amino acids: CASSDPGRGYTF. For the CDR3, the DNA is TGTGCCAGCAGTGACCCGGGACGTGGCTACACCTTC.

The chain is built from TRBV28 and TRBJ1-5; no reliable D call. The V gene's germline CDR1 is MDHEN and CDR2 SYDVKM. Trimming took 5 bases from V and 4 from J, leaving 15 bases between them. CDR3 length: 15 amino acids. CDR3 sequence: CASSQPEGLNQPQHF. In nucleotides, the CDR3 is TGTGCCAGCAGTCAGCCGGAAGGGCTTAATCAGCCCCAGCATTTT.

There are a few counts of this clone. A read error may produce the germline difference seen at one junction end. The V and J genes are TRBV6-1 and TRBJ2-7; unclear D gene. CDR1 and CDR2 from the germline V gene are MNHNS and SASEGT. This CDR3 spans 11 amino acids. The CDR3 DNA follows: TGTGCCAGCAGTCCTTCCTACGACCAGTACTTC. Amino acids: CASSPSYDQYF.

V gene TRBV24-1 combines with J gene TRBJ1-1; D not certain. V lost 5 bases, J lost 3 bases, and 9 bases lay in between. CDR1 KGHDR and CDR2 SFDVKD come from the germline V gene. The CDR3 spans 13 residues. As DNA, the CDR3 is TGTGCCACCAGTGCGGGAAAGGACACTGAAGCTTTCTTT. Protein: CATSAGKDTEAFF.

This clone was seen a single time. DNA of the CDR3: TGTGCCCAGGAGCTAGACCTTACCATGATCACTGAAGCTTTCTTT. It yields the protein CAQELDLTMITEAFF. The chain couples TRBV2 to TRBJ1-1; D gene uncertain. V was trimmed by 11 bases and J by 4 bases, leaving 23 bases between them. This CDR3 spans 15 amino acids. Germline CDR1 reads SNHLY; CDR2 reads FYNNEI.

The genes are TRBV5-1 and TRBJ2-3; tentatively, D is TRBD1 (5 bases). Germline-derived CDR1 and CDR2 are SGHRS and YFSETQ. V was cut by 6 bases and J by 0 bases, with 14 bases left in between. This CDR3 has 15 amino acids. Written as DNA, the CDR3 is TGCGCCAGCACCCAGGTCTCAGGGAGCACAGATACGCAGTATTTT. Translated, it gives CASTQVSGSTDTQYF.

This chain uses TRBV12-3 or TRBV12-4 with TRBJ1-2; D is possibly TRBD1 (5 bases). The CDR3 runs to 13 residues. V dropped 6 bases and J dropped 8 bases, with 16 bases sitting between them. CDR3 coding DNA: TGTGCCAGCAGCCCCGGGGCGAACAGGGGCTACACCTTC. Translating gives CASSPGANRGYTF.

By share, this clone ranks as medium-sized. J is TRBJ2-1 and V is TRBV20-1; D is unclear. Per germline, CDR1 DFQATT and CDR2 SNEGSKA (reference sequence). The CDR3 has 15 amino acids. V lost 6 bases to trimming and J lost 0 bases, with 15 bases between them. The CDR3 coding sequence is TGCAGTGCGCCGGCTAAGCTGAGCTCCTACAATGAGCAGTTCTTC. Its translation: CSAPAKLSSYNEQFF.

This clone was detected ten times or more. The genes are TRBV24-1 and TRBJ1-3, with D possibly TRBD1 on 5 matching bases. This CDR3 comprises 16 residues. CDR1 and CDR2 (germline): KGHDR, SFDVKD. Deletions cut 2 bases from V and 0 bases from J, with 10 bases between. The CDR3 sequence: CATSDSDSHSGNTIYF. The CDR3 DNA reads as TGTGCCACCAGTGATTCCGACAGTCACTCTGGAAACACCATATATTTT.

This chain uses TRBV5-1 with TRBJ2-7, with TRBD2 matching over 7 bases. Trimming took 0 bases from V and 6 from J; bases not matched to a gene: 3. There are 13 residues in the CDR3. The V gene's germline CDR1 is SGHRS and CDR2 YFSETQ. The DNA of the CDR3 is TGCGCCAGCAGCTTGGACGGGAGGAGCGAGCAGTACTTC. Protein sequence: CASSLDGRSEQYF.

This clone was counted ten times or more. V and J are TRBV20-1 and TRBJ1-4; 10 positions agree with TRBD1. Germline CDR1 DFQATT, CDR2 SNEGSKA (reference sequence). This CDR3 is built from 14 residues. Trimming at V came to 4 bases and at J to 7 bases, leaving 6 bases not matched to a gene. The CDR3 region has the DNA TGCAGTGCTACTAGACAGGGGGCGGGTGAAAAACTGTTTTTT. It yields the protein CSATRQGAGEKLFF.

Concerning this clone itself: A junction end diverges from the germline sequence, so it may reflect a read error. This chain's CDR3 is CASSDGGDNEAIF. The CDR3 DNA reads as TGCGCCAGCAGTGACGGCGGGGACAATGAAGCTATCTTT. V usage is TRBV10-2 and J usage is TRBJ1-1; D might be TRBD1 (6 bases). Germline V lookup: CDR1 WSHSY, CDR2 SAAADI. There are 13 residues in the CDR3.

This clone was detected ten times or more. The rearrangement uses TRBV7-8 and TRBJ2-5; D is possibly TRBD1 (5 bases). V was trimmed by 7 bases and J by 2 bases, leaving 11 bases between them. Per the germline V gene, CDR1 is SGHVS and CDR2 is FQNEAQ. The CDR3 consists of 13 residues. CDR3 coding DNA: TGTGCCAGCACTCCAGGGAAGCAAGAGACCCAGTACTTC. It yields the protein CASTPGKQETQYF.

There are many counts of this clone. This rearrangement joins TRBV4-1 to TRBJ1-4, with D perhaps TRBD1 (5 bases). Germline loops: CDR1 MGHRA, CDR2 YSYEKL. The ends were cut back, 1 base at V and 7 bases at J, with 13 bases in the middle. The CDR3 sequence is 15 residues long. The CDR3 protein is CASSQVRGSAEKLFF. CDR3 DNA: TGCGCCAGCAGCCAAGTGAGGGGTTCCGCTGAAAAACTGTTTTTT.

Comments on this clone: Mismatch with germline at one junction end may stem from a read error. The V and J genes are TRBV20-1 and TRBJ2-6; no clear D gene. This CDR3 comprises 16 residues. Germline values: CDR1 DFQATT, CDR2 SNEGSKA (reference sequence). As DNA, the CDR3 is TGCAGTGCTAGAGGTCCCGGAACCTATGGGGACAACGTCCTGACTTTC. It yields the protein CSARGPGTYGDNVLTF.